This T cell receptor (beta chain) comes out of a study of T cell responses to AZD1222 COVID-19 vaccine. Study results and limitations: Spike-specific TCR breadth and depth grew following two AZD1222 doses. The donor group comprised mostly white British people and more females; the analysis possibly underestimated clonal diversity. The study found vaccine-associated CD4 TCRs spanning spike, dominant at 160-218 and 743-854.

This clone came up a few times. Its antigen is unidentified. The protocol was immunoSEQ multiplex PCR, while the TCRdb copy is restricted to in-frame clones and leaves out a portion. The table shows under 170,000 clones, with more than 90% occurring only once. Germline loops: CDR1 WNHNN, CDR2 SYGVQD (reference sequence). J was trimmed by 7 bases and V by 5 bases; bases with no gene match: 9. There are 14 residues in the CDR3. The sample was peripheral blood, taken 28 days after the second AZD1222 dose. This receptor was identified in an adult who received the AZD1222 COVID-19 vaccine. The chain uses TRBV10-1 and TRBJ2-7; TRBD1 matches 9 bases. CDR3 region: CASSPTGQGLEQYF. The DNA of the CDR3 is TGCGCCAGCAGTCCGACCGGACAGGGGCTTGAGCAGTACTTC.